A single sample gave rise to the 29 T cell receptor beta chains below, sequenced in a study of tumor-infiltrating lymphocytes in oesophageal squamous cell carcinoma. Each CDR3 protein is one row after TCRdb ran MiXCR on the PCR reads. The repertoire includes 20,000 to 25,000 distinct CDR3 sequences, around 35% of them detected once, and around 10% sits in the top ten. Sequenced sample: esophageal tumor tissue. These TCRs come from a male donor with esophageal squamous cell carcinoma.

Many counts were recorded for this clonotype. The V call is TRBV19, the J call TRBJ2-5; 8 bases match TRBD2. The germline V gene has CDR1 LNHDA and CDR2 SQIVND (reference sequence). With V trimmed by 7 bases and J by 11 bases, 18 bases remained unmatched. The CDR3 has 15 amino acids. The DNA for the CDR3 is TGTGCCAGTACCAGGTGGAGCGGGAGCACAGATACGCAGTACTTC. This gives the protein CASTRWSGSTDTQYF.

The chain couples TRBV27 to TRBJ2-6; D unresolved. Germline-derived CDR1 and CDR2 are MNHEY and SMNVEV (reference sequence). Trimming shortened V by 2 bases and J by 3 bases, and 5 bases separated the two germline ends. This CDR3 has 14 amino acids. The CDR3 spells CASSLSVGANVLTF. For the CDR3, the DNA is TGTGCCAGCAGTTTAAGCGTTGGGGCCAACGTCCTGACTTTC.

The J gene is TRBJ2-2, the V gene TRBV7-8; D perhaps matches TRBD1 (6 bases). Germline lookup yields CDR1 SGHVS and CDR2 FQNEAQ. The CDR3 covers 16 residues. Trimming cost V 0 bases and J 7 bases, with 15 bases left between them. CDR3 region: CASSLAHRVGSGELFF. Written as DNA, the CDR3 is TGTGCCAGCAGCTTAGCGCACAGGGTCGGCAGCGGGGAGCTGTTTTTT.

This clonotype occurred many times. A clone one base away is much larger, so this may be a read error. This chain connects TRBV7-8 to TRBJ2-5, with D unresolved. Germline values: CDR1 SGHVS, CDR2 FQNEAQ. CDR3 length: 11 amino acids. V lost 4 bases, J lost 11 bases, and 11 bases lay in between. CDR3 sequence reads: CASSSRDEQYF. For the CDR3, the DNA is TGTGCCAGCAGCTCCCGTGATGAGCAGTACTTC. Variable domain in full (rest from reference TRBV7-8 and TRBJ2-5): GAGVSQSPRYKVAKRGQDVALRCDPISGHVSLFWYQQALGQGPEFLTYFQNEAQLDKSGLPSDRFFAERPEGSVSTLKIQRTQQEDSAVYLCASSSRDEQYFGPGTRLLVL.

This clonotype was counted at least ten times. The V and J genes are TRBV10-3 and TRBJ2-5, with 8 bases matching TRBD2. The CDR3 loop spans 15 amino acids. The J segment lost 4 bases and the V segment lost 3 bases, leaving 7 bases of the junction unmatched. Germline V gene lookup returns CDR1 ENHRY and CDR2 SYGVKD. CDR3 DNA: TGTGCCATCAGTGATTTTGGCGGGAGGTCAGAGACCCAGTACTTC. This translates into CAISDFGGRSETQYF.

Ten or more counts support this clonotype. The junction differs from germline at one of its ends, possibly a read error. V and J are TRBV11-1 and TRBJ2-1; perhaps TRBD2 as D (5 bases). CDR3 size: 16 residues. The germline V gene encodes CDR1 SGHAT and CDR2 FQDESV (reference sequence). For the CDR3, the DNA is TGTGCCAGCAGTTTAGGGAGCTACAGCTCCTACAATGAGCAGTTCTTC. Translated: CASSLGSYSSYNEQFF.

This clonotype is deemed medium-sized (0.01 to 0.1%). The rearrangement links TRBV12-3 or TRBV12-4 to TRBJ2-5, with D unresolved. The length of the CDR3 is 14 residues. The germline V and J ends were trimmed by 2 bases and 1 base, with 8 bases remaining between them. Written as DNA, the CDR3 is TGTGCCAGCAGTTTAAGGCACCTCCAAGAGACCCAGTACTTC. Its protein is CASSLRHLQETQYF.

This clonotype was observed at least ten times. The CDR3 nucleotides read TGTGCCAGCAGCACCAGGTCAACTAATGAAAAACTGTTTTTT. Its translation: CASSTRSTNEKLFF. V usage is TRBV28 and J usage is TRBJ1-4; no reliable D call. V shed 6 bases and J shed 0 bases, with 8 bases lying between them. The CDR3 contains 14 residues. Per the germline V gene, CDR1 is MDHEN and CDR2 is SYDVKM.

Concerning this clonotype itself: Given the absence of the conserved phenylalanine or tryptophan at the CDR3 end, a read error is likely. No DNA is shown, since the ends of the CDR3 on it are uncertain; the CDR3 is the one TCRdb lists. The CDR3 protein is CASTLGGDGNSPLHFGN. The chain combines TRBV6-1 with TRBJ2-1; TRBD2 reflects the table's D call only, with no check against the DNA. Germline V gene sequence: CDR1 MNHNS, CDR2 SASEGT. The CDR3 is 17 amino acids in total, end residues counted.

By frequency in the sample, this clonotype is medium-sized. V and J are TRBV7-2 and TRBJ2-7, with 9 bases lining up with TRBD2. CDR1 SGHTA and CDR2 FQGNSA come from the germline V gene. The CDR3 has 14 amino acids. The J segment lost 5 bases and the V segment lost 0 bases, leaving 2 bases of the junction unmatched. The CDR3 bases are TGTGCCAGCAGCTTAGCGGTAGCGGGAGACGAGCAGTACTTC. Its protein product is CASSLAVAGDEQYF.

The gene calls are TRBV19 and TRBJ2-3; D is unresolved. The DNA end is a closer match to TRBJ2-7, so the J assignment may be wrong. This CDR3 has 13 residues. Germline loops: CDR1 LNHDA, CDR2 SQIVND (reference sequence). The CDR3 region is CASMNRNSYEQYF. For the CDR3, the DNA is TGTGCCAGTATGAATCGGAACTCCTACGAGCAGTACTTC.

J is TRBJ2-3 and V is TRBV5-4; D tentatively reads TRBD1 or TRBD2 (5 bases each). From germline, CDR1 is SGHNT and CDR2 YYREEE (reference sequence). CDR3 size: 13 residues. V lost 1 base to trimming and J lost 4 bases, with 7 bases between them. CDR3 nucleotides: TGTGCCAGCAGCTTGAGGGGAGCAGATACGCAGTATTTT. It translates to CASSLRGADTQYF.

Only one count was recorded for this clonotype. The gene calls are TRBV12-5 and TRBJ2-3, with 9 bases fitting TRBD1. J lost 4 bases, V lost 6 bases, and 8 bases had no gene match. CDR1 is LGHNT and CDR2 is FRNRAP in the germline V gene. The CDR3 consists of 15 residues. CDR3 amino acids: CASGNRDRVSDTQYF. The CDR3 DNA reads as TGTGCTAGTGGGAACCGGGACAGGGTTTCAGATACGCAGTATTTT.

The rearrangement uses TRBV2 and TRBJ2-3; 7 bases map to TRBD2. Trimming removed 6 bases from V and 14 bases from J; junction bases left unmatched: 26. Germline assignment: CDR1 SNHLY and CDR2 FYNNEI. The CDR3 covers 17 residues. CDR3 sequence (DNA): TGTGCCAGCAGCCCCCTGAGGCTGACAGCGGGAACCGGGGAGCTGTATTTT. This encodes CASSPLRLTAGTGELYF.

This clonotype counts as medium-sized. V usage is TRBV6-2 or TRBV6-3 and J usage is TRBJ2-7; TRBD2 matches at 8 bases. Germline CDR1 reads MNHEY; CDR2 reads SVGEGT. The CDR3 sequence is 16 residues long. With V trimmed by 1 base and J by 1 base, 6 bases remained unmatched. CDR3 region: CASSYFVLAGSYEQYF. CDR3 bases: TGTGCCAGCAGTTACTTCGTGCTAGCGGGTTCCTACGAGCAGTACTTC.

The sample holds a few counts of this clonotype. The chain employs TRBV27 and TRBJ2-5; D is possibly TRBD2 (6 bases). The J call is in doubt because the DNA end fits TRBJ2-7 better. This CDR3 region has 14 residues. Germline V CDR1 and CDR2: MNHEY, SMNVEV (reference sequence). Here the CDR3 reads CASSWGGTAYEQYF. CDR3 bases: TGTGCCAGCAGTTGGGGCGGGACCGCCTACGAGCAGTACTTC.

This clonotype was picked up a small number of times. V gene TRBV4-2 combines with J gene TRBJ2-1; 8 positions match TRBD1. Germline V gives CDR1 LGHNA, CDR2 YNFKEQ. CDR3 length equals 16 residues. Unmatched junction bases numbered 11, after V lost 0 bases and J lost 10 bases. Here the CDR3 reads CASSQEGLRQGSEQFF. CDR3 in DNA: TGTGCCAGCAGCCAAGAGGGTTTGAGACAGGGGAGCGAGCAGTTCTTC.

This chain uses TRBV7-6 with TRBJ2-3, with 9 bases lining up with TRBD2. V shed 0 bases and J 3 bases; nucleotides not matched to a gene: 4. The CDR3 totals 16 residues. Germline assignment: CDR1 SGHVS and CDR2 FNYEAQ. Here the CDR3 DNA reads TGTGCCAGCAGCTTAGCTGGCGGGGGGGGGACAGATACGCAGTATTTT. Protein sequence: CASSLAGGGGTDTQYF. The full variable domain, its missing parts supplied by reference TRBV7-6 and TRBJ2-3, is GAGVSQSPRYKVTKRGQDVALRCDPISGHVSLYWYRQALGQGPEFLTYFNYEAQQDKSGLPNDRFSAERPEGSISTLTIQRTEQRDSAMYRCASSLAGGGGTDTQYFGPGTRLTVL.

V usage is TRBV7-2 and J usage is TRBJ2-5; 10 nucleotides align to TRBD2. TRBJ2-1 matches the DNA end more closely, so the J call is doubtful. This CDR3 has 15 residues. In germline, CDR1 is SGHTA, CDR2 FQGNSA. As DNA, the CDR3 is TGTGCCAGCAGCCGTCTAGCGGGAGAAAACGGTGAGCAGTTCTTC. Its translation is CASSRLAGENGEQFF.

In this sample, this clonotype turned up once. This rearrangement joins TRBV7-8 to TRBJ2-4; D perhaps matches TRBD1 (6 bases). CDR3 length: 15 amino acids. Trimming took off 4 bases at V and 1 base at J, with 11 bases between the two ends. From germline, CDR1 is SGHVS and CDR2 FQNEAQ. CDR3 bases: TGTGCCAGCAGCTCACAGCAGGGGGCCAAAAACATTCAGTACTTC. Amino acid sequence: CASSSQQGAKNIQYF.

In nucleotides, the CDR3 is TGTGCCAGCAGCTTACGAGGGGACACCGGGGAGCTGTTTTTT. Translating gives CASSLRGDTGELFF. This chain links TRBV7-9 with TRBJ2-2; perhaps D is TRBD1 or TRBD2 (5 bases each). V was pared by 2 bases and J by 3 bases, with 7 bases between. CDR1 and CDR2 from the germline V gene are SEHNR and FQNEAQ (reference sequence). The CDR3 is 14 residues long.

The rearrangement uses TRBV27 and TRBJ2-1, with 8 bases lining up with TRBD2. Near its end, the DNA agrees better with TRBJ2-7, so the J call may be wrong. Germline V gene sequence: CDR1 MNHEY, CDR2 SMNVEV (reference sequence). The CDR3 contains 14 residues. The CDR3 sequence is CASSSGTSSYEQYF. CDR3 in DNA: TGTGCCAGCAGTTCCGGGACTAGCTCCTACGAGCAGTACTTC.

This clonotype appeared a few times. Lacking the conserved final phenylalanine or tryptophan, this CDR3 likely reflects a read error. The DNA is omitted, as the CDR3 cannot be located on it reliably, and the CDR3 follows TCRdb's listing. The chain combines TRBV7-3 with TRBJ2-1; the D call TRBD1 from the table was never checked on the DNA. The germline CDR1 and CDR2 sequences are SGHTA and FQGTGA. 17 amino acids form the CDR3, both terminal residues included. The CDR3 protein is CASSSTGNKMGGYTFGS.

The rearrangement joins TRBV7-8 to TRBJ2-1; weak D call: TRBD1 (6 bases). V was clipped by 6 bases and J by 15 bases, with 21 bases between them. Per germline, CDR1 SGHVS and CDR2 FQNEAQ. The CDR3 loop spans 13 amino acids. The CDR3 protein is CASSPRGPTDRFF. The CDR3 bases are TGTGCCAGCAGTCCCAGGGGACCTACCGACCGGTTCTTC.

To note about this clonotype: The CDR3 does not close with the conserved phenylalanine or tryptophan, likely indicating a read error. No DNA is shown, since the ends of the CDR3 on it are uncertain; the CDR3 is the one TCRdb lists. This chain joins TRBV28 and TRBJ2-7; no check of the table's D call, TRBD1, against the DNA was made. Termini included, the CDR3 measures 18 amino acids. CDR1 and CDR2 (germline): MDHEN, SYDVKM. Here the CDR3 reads CASSSVWGTGNYGYTFGS.

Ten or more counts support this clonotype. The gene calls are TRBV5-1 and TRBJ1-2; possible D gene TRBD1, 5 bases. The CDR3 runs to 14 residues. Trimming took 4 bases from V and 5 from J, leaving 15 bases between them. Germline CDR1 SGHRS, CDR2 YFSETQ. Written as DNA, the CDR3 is TGCGCCAGCAGCCCGAACCAGGGAGCATATGGCTACACCTTC. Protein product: CASSPNQGAYGYTF.

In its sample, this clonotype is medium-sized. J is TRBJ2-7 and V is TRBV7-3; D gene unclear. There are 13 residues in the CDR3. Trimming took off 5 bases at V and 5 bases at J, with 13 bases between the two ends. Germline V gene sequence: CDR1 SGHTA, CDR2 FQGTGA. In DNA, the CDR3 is TGTGCCAGCAGCGTAAGCCGGGCTAACGAGCAGTACTTC. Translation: CASSVSRANEQYF.

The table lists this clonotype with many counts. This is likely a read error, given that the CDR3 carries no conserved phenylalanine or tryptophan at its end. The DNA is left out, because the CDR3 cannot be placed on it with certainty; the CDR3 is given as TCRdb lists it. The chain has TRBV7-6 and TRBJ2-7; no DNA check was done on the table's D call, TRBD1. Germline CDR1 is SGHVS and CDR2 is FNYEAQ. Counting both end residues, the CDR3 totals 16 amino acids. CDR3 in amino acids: CASSLGQGGYGYTFGS.

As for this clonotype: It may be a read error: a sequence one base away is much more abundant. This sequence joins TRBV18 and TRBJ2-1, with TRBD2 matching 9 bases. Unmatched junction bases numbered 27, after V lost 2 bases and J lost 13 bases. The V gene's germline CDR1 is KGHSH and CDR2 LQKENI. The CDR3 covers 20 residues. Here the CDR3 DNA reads TGTGCCAGCTCACCATCGGTCAGGTCTAGCGGGATCACAATAGGAAACATTCAGTTCTTC. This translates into CASSPSVRSSGITIGNIQFF. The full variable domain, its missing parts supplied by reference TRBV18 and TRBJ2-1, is NAGVMQNPRHLVRRRGQEARLRCSPMKGHSHVYWYRQLPEEGLKFMVYLQKENIIDESGMPKERFSAEFPKEGPSILRIQQVVRGDSAAYFCASSPSVRSSGITIGNIQFFGPGTRLTVL.